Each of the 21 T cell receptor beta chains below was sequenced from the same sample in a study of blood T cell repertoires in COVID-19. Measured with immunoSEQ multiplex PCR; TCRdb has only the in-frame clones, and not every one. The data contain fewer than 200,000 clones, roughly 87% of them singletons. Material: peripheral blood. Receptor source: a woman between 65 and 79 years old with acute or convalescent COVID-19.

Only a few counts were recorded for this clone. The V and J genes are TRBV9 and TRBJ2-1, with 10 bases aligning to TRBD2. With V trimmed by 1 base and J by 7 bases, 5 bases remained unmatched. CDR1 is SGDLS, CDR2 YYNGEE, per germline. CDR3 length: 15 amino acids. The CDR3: CASSVNSGGLNEQFF. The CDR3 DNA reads TGTGCCAGCAGCGTAAATAGCGGGGGGTTAAATGAGCAGTTCTTC.

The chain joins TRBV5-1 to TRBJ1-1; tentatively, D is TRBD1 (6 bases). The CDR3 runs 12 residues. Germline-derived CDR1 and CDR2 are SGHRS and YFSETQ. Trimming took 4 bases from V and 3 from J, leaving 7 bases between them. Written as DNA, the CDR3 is TGCGCCAGCAGCCCAGGGGACACTGAAGCTTTCTTT. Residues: CASSPGDTEAFF.

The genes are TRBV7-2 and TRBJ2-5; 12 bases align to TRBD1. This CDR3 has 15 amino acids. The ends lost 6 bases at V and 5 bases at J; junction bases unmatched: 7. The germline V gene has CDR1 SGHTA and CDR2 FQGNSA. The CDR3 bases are TGTGCCAGCAGAGATGGGACAGGGGGCTGGGAGACCCAGTACTTC. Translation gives CASRDGTGGWETQYF.

As DNA, the CDR3 is TGTGCCAGCAGCTTCCCGACTAGCGGGAGGGCCACCGGGGAGCTGTTTTTT. Its translation is CASSFPTSGRATGELFF. The chain employs TRBV7-9 and TRBJ2-2, with 14 bases aligning to TRBD2. V lost 3 bases, J lost 4 bases, and 4 bases stayed unmatched. Germline CDR1 SEHNR, CDR2 FQNEAQ (reference sequence). This CDR3 contains 17 residues.

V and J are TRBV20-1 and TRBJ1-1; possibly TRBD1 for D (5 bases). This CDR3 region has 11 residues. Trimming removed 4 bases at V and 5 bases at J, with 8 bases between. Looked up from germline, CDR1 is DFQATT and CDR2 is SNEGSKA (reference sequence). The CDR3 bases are TGCAGTGCTACCCGGGGGACTGAAGCTTTCTTT. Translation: CSATRGTEAFF.

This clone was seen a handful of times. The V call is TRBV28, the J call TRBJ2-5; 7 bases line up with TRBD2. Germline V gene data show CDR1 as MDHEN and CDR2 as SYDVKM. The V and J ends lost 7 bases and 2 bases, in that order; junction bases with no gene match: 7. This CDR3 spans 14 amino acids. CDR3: CASNWGGFQETQYF. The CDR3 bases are TGTGCCAGCAATTGGGGGGGGTTTCAAGAGACCCAGTACTTC.

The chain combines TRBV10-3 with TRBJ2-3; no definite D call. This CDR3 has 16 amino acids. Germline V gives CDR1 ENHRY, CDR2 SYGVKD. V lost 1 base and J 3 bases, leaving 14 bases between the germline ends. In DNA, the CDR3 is TGTGCCATCAGTGAGTGGCGCCCGGAGAAGACAGATACGCAGTATTTT. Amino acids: CAISEWRPEKTDTQYF.

CDR3 nucleotides: TGCGCCAGCAGCTTGGAATCCGCAGGGACTTATGGCTACACCTTC. Its protein is CASSLESAGTYGYTF. This sequence joins TRBV5-1 and TRBJ1-2, with a tentative D call TRBD1 (5 bases). The CDR3 has 15 residues. Germline assignment: CDR1 SGHRS and CDR2 YFSETQ. V was trimmed by 0 bases and J by 5 bases, leaving 14 bases between them.

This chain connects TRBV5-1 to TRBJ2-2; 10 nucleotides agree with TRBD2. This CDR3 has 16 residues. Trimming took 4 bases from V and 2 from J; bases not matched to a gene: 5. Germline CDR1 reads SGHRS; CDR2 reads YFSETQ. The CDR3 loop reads CASSNGLAVNTGELFF. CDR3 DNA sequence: TGCGCCAGCAGCAACGGACTAGCGGTTAACACCGGGGAGCTGTTTTTT. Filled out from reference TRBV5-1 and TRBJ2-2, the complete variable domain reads KAGVTQTPRYLIKTRGQQVTLSCSPISGHRSVSWYQQTPGQGLQFLFEYFSETQRNKGNFPGRFSGRQFSNSRSEMNVSTLELGDSALYLCASSNGLAVNTGELFFGEGSRLTVL.

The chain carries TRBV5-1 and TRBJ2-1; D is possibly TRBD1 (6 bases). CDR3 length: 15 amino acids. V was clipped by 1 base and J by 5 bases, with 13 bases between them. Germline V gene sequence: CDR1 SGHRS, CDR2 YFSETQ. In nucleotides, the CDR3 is TGCGCCAGCAGCTTGTGGACAGCTGATGACAATGAGCAGTTCTTC. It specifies CASSLWTADDNEQFF.

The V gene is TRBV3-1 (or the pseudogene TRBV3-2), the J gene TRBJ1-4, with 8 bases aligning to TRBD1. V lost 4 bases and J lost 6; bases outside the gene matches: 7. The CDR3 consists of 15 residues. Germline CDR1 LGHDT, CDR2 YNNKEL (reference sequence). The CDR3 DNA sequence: TGTGCCAGCAGCCTGTGGACAGGGACAGATGAAAAACTGTTTTTT. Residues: CASSLWTGTDEKLFF.

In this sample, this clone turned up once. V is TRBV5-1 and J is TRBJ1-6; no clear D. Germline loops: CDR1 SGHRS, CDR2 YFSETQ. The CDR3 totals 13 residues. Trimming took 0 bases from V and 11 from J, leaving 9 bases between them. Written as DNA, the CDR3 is TGCGCCAGCAGCTTGGCCTCGGGAACACCCCTCCACTTT. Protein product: CASSLASGTPLHF.

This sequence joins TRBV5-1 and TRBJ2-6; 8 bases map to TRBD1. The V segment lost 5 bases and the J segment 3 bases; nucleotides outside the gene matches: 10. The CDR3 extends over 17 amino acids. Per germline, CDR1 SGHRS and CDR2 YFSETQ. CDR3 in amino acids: CASRKLAGGDGANVLTF. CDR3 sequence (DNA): TGCGCCAGCAGAAAATTGGCAGGGGGCGATGGGGCCAACGTCCTGACTTTC.

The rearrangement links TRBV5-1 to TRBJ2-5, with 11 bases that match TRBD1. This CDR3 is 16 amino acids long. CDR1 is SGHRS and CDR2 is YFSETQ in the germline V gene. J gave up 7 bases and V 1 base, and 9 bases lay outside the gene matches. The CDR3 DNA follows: TGCGCCAGCAGCTTGAGAATCGATGGACAGGGGGCGACCCAGTACTTC. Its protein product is CASSLRIDGQGATQYF.

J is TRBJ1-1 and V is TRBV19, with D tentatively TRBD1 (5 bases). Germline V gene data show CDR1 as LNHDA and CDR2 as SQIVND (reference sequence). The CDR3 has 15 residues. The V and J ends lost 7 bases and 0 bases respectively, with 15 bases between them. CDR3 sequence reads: CASKIPGSMNTEAFF. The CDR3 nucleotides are TGTGCCAGTAAAATTCCAGGGTCCATGAACACTGAAGCTTTCTTT.

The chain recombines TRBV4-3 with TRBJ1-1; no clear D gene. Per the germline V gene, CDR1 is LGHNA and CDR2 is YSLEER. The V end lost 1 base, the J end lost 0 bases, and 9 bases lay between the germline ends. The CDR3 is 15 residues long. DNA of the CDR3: TGCGCCAGCAGCCAAGTGAGGAATCTGAACACTGAAGCTTTCTTT. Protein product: CASSQVRNLNTEAFF.

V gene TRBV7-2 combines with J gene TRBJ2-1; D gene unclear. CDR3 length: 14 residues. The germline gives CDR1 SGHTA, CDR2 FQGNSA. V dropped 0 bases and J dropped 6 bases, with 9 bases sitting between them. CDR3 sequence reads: CASSLARSANEQFF. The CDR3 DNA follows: TGTGCCAGCAGCTTAGCCCGGAGCGCCAATGAGCAGTTCTTC.

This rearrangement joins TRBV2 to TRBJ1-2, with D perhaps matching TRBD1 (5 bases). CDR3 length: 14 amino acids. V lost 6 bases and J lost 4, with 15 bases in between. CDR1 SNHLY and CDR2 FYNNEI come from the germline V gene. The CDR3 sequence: CASRTLGGTYGYTF. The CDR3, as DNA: TGTGCCAGCAGGACCCTCGGGGGGACCTATGGCTACACCTTC.

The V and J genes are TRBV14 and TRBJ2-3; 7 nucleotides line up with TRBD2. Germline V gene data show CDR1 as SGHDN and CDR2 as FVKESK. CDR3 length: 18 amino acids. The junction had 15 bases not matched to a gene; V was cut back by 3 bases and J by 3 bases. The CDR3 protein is CASSQRMVSGLITDTQYF. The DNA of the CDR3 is TGTGCCAGCAGCCAGAGGATGGTTAGCGGGTTGATAACAGATACGCAGTATTTT.

This CDR3 reads CASSIDRETNQPQHF. The DNA for the CDR3 is TGTGCCAGTAGTATTGACAGGGAAACCAATCAGCCCCAGCATTTT. J is TRBJ1-5 and V is TRBV19; 7 bases match TRBD1. CDR1 LNHDA and CDR2 SQIVND come from the germline V gene (reference sequence). CDR3 length equals 15 residues. J gave up 3 bases and V 3 bases, and 5 bases lay outside the gene matches.

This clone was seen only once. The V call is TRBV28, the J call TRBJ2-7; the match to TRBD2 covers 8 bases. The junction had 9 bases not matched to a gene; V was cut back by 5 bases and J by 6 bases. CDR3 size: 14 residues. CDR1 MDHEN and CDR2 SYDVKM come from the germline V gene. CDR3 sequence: CASSREGVGGEQYF. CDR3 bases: TGTGCCAGCAGTCGGGAGGGGGTAGGCGGCGAGCAGTACTTC.